A selection of T cell receptor beta chains follows, all from one sample in a study of blood T cell repertoires in COVID-19. Measured with immunoSEQ multiplex PCR; TCRdb has only the in-frame clones, and not every one. The repertoire holds 200,000 or so clones, more than 65% seen once, with under 2.5% in the top ten. Sequencing was carried out using peripheral blood. Receptors were obtained from a man aged 35 to 55 who had recovered from COVID-19. CDR3s include the opening cysteine and the closing phenylalanine or tryptophan. The D gene is left open where the match is weak. Clone size is given for some rows only: seen once, a few or many times, or a class if the clone is expanded.

>14|-|TRBV5-1|-|TRBJ2-5
TGCGCCAGCAGCTTTCAGGGGACCCAAGAGACCCAGTACTTC
CASSFQGTQETQYF
>16|once|TRBV30|TRBD2|TRBJ2-1
TGTGCCTGGAGGGTGGGACTAGCGGGGTACTACAATGAGCAGTTCTTC
CAWRVGLAGYYNEQFF
>17|-|TRBV11-2|-|TRBJ1-3
TGTGCCAGCAGCTTAGATCGCGCTAGCACGCTTGGAAACACCATATATTTT
CASSLDRASTLGNTIYF
>13|-|TRBV30|-|TRBJ1-2
TGTGCCTGGAGTGCTACTTCCAACTATGGCTACACCTTC
CAWSATSNYGYTF
>13|-|TRBV7-2|-|TRBJ2-7
TGTGCCAGCAGCTTAACGACTTCCGGGGAGCAGTACTTC
CASSLTTSGEQYF
>13|few|TRBV24-1|TRBD2|TRBJ2-1
TGTGCCACCAGTGGACTAGCCAATGCTGAGCAGTTCTTC
CATSGLANAEQFF
>14|-|TRBV11-3|-|TRBJ2-7
TGTGCCAGCAGCTTAGGCAGGGTAAGCTACGAGCAGTACTTC
CASSLGRVSYEQYF
>16|once|TRBV30|-|TRBJ1-6
TGTGCCTGGAGGGGGGGACCGATCCTCTATAATTCACCCCTCCACTTT
CAWRGGPILYNSPLHF
>15|-|TRBV15|-|TRBJ2-1
TGTGCCACCAGCAGCACTCCTTACGCCTACAATGAGCAGTTCTTC
CATSSTPYAYNEQFF
>16|-|TRBV14|-|TRBJ1-2
TGTGCCAGCAGCCAAGATGTGGGCAGGGACTCCTATGGCTACACCTTC
CASSQDVGRDSYGYTF
>15|-|TRBV11-2|-|TRBJ2-7
TGTGCCAGCAGCTTAGTTGGCGGGACAGCCTACGAGCAGTACTTC
CASSLVGGTAYEQYF
>15|many|TRBV19|TRBD2|TRBJ2-7
TGTGCCAGTAGTTCCCTCTGGCGGGGGAGTTACGAGCAGTACTTC
CASSSLWRGSYEQYF
>15|-|TRBV11-2|-|TRBJ2-2
TGTGCCAGCAGATCCGGGACACTGTACACCGGGGAGCTGTTTTTT
CASRSGTLYTGELFF
>13|-|TRBV30|-|TRBJ1-4
TGTGCCTTGAGGGCAGGGCGTAATGAAAAACTGTTTTTT
CALRAGRNEKLFF
>14|-|TRBV5-1|-|TRBJ2-7
TGCGCCAGCAGCTTAGGGGCCAGGTTCGACGAGCAGTACTTC
CASSLGARFDEQYF
>14|-|TRBV5-6|-|TRBJ2-7
TGTGCCAGCAGCTTGGGAGACACTGCCTACGAGCAGTACTTC
CASSLGDTAYEQYF
>18|-|TRBV19|TRBD2|TRBJ2-3
TGTGCCAGTAGTATTCGGACTAGCGGGGGAATCGACGCAGATACGCAGTATTTT
CASSIRTSGGIDADTQYF
>14|-|TRBV6-5|TRBD1|TRBJ2-7
TGTGCCAGCAGTTGGGACAGGGGACCCTACGAGCAGTACTTC
CASSWDRGPYEQYF
>14|-|TRBV5-1|TRBD2|TRBJ2-1
TGCGCCAGCAGCCCATCGGGACTAGACAGGGAGCAGTTCTTC
CASSPSGLDREQFF
>19|-|TRBV30|TRBD2|TRBJ2-5
TGTGCCTGGAGTCCGACTAGCGGGAGGGATCCACGAAACCAAGAGACCCAGTACTTC
CAWSPTSGRDPRNQETQYF
>13|-|TRBV10-1|-|TRBJ1-2
TGCGCCAGCAGCCAGGGGCAGAACTATGGCTACACCTTC
CASSQGQNYGYTF
>15|few|TRBV19|TRBD1|TRBJ1-2
TGTGCCAGTTCCCCGGACAGGGAGTCGTTGAGTGGCTACACCTTC
CASSPDRESLSGYTF
>11|-|TRBV2|-|TRBJ1-1
TGTGCCAGCAATCGACAGGTCGAAGCTTTCTTT
CASNRQVEAFF
>14|-|TRBV12-5|TRBD1|TRBJ1-4
TGTGCTAGTGGTCGGGACAGCTCAAATGAAAAACTGTTTTTT
CASGRDSSNEKLFF
>14|-|TRBV18|TRBD1|TRBJ2-7
TGTGCCAGCTCGCCCGGGACAGGGGTAGACGAGCAGTACTTC
CASSPGTGVDEQYF
>16|-|TRBV27|-|TRBJ2-4
TGTGCCAGCAGTAAGACCGAAGACAGGGCCAAAAACATTCAGTACTTC
CASSKTEDRAKNIQYF
>15|-|TRBV7-2|TRBD1|TRBJ2-7
TGTGCCAGCAGCGCCAGGACAGGGCGAACCTACGAGCAGTACTTC
CASSARTGRTYEQYF
>17|-|TRBV27|-|TRBJ2-2
TGTGCCAGCAGTTCCGAGAGGAGACAGTTGAACACCGGGGAGCTGTTTTTT
CASSSERRQLNTGELFF
>14|-|TRBV6-5|TRBD1|TRBJ1-2
TGTGCCAGCAGAGGACAGGGGCTGAGCTATGGCTACACCTTC
CASRGQGLSYGYTF
>15|-|TRBV29-1|TRBD1|TRBJ2-3
TGCAGCGTCGCAGGTAGAGGGGGCGTCACAGATACGCAGTATTTT
CSVAGRGGVTDTQYF
>16|-|TRBV7-6|TRBD1|TRBJ2-1
TGTGCCAGCAGCTTAGCCCCCCGGGACAGATACAATGAGCAGTTCTTC
CASSLAPRDRYNEQFF
>12|-|TRBV19|-|TRBJ1-1
TGTGCCCACCAAGGGGCGAACACTGAAGCTTTCTTT
CAHQGANTEAFF
>17|-|TRBV6-1|-|TRBJ1-6
TGTGCCAGCAGTGAAGGGTCCCATCGGTCCCAAAATTCACCCCTCCACTTT
CASSEGSHRSQNSPLHF
>18|-|TRBV5-6|TRBD1|TRBJ1-1
TGTGCCAGCAGCTTGGCTTTCACCTGGGACAGGGGGAACACTGAAGCTTTCTTT
CASSLAFTWDRGNTEAFF
>15|-|TRBV7-2|-|TRBJ2-3
TGTGCCAGCAGCCAAGGACTATCCTACACAGATACGCAGTATTTT
CASSQGLSYTDTQYF
>18|-|TRBV28|TRBD2|TRBJ2-1
TGTGCCAGCAGTTTATATGTTTCGCCCCGACTAGCGGGCAATGAGCAGTTCTTC
CASSLYVSPRLAGNEQFF
>14|-|TRBV15|-|TRBJ2-7
TGTGCCACCAGCAGAGAAAAGCGTACCTACGAGCAGTACTTC
CATSREKRTYEQYF
>14|-|TRBV6-5|-|TRBJ1-2
TGTGCCAGCAGTCCTTTCCCGTTTAGCGGGGGCTACACCTTC
CASSPFPFSGGYTF
>14|-|TRBV2|TRBD1|TRBJ2-5
TGTGCCAGCAGTGCCTCAGGGGGCGGGGAGACCCAGTACTTC
CASSASGGGETQYF
>14|many|TRBV6-5|TRBD1|TRBJ2-7
TGTGCCAGCGACCTCGGGACAGGGATATTCGAGCAGTACTTC
CASDLGTGIFEQYF
>15|-|TRBV10-3|-|TRBJ2-7
TGTGCCATCAGTGGTGACAGCAGCTCCTCCTACGAGCAGTACTTC
CAISGDSSSSYEQYF
>14|-|TRBV30|TRBD2|TRBJ2-1
TGTGCCTGGAGTGGGCGGGGGGTCTTCAATGAGCAGTTCTTC
CAWSGRGVFNEQFF
>14|once|TRBV6-5|-|TRBJ1-5
TGTGCCAGCAGTTACTCAGTCCGCAGTAAGCCCCAGCATTTT
CASSYSVRSKPQHF
>18|-|TRBV20-1|TRBD2|TRBJ2-3
TGCAGTGCTAGTGCTCCGGGACTAGCGGTACCTAGCACAGATACGCAGTATTTT
CSASAPGLAVPSTDTQYF
>15|once|TRBV10-2|TRBD1|TRBJ2-7
TGCGCCAGCAGCCGAAACCCGGGACAGGTAGGCGAGCAGTACTTC
CASSRNPGQVGEQYF
>17|few|TRBV9|TRBD1|TRBJ1-3
TGTGCCAGCAGCGACCGGGACAGGGTTTTAACTGGAAACACCATATATTTT
CASSDRDRVLTGNTIYF
>16|-|TRBV5-4|TRBD2|TRBJ2-1
TGTGCCAGCAGCCCGATGACTAGCGGGAGGGCCGGTGAGCAGTTCTTC
CASSPMTSGRAGEQFF
>14|-|TRBV6-6|-|TRBJ1-2
TGTGCCAGCAGTCGGGGAGGGAGGGTTTTTGGCTACACCTTC
CASSRGGRVFGYTF
>14|-|TRBV9|TRBD1|TRBJ1-4
TGTGCCAGCAGCGTCATTGACAGGGCTGAAAAACTGTTTTTT
CASSVIDRAEKLFF
>15|-|TRBV5-6|-|TRBJ1-5
TGTGCCAGCAGCTTAAATAGATATAGCAATCAGCCCCAGCATTTT
CASSLNRYSNQPQHF
>14|-|TRBV4-1|-|TRBJ1-1
TGCGCCAGCAGCCAAGAGTGGCGGGGGGCTGAAGCTTTCTTT
CASSQEWRGAEAFF
>19|-|TRBV5-6|TRBD2|TRBJ2-1
TGTGCCAGCAGCCTGCCTTCCTTAGCGGGTCAGGGCTCCTACAATGAGCAGTTCTTC
CASSLPSLAGQGSYNEQFF
>17|-|TRBV29-1|TRBD2|TRBJ2-7
TGCAGCGTTGTTGTCTCTAGCGGGGGGCCTGTATCCTACGAGCAGTACTTC
CSVVVSSGGPVSYEQYF
>14|once|TRBV7-2|-|TRBJ1-5
TGTGCCAGCAGCTTAGGGACATTGATGGGGTCCCAGCATTTT
CASSLGTLMGSQHF